This T cell receptor (beta chain) was profiled in a study of blood T cell repertoires in COVID-19. Looking at the study overall: Acute and convalescent COVID-19 samples came from the United States, Italy and Spain. T cells, B-cell-depleted T cells, or PBMCs provided the cDNA or gDNA that served as material.

CDR3 length: 15 residues. Germline-derived CDR1 and CDR2 are SEHNR and FQNEAQ (reference sequence). V lost 1 base, J lost 4 bases, and 11 bases lay in between. Of note for this clone: Other nucleotide sequences in the sample specify the same CDR3.

Assay used: immunoSEQ multiplex PCR; TCRdb lists only in-frame clones, some missing. The profile covers a few hundred thousand clones, with around nine tenths appearing a single time and 10% taken by the ten largest. Sequencing input: PBMCs or T cells enriched from blood (not recorded which). This TCR was sampled from a woman between 50 and 59 years old who had recovered from COVID-19. The V call is TRBV7-9, the J call TRBJ2-1, with TRBD2 as a possible D gene (6 bases). This CDR3 reads CASSLGGGGYNEQFF. CDR3 in DNA: TGTGCCAGCAGCTTAGGGGGAGGAGGATACAATGAGCAGTTCTTC.